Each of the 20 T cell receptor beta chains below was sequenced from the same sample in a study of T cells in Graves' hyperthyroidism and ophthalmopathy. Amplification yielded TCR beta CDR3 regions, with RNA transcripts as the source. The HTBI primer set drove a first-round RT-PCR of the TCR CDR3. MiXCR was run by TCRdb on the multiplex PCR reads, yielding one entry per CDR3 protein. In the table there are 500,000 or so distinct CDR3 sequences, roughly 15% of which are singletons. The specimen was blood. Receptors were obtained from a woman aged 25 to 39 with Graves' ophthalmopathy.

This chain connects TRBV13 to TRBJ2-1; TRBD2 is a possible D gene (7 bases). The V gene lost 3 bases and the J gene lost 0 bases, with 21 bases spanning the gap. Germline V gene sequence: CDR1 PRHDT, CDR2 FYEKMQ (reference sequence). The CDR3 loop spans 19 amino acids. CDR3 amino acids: CASSFLASGGRSSYNEQFF. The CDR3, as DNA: TGTGCCAGCAGCTTCCTAGCCTCGGGGGGCCGGAGCTCCTACAATGAGCAGTTCTTC.

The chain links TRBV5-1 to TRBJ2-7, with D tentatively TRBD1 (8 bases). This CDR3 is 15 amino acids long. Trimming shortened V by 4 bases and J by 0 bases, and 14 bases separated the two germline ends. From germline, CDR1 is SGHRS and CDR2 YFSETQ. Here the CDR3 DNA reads TGCGCCAGCAGCCCACAGGGGGGGAGCTCCTACGAGCAGTACTTC. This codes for CASSPQGGSSYEQYF.

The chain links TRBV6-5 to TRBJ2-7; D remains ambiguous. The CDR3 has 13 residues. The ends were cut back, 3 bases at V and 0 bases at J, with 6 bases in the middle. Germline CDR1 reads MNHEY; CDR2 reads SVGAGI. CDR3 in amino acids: CASSYAGSYEQYF. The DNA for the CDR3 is TGTGCCAGCAGTTATGCAGGCTCCTACGAGCAGTACTTC.

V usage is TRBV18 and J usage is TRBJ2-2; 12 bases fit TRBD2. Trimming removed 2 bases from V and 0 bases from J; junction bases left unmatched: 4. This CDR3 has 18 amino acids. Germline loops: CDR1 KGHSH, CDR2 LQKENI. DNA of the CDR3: TGTGCCAGCTCACCAGTGACTAGCGGGAGCACGAACACCGGGGAGCTGTTTTTT. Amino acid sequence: CASSPVTSGSTNTGELFF.

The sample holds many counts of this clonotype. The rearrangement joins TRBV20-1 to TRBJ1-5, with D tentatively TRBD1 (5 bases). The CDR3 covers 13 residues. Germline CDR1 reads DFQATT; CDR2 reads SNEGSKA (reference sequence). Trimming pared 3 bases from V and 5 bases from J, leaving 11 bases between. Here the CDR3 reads CSASQGSDQPQHF. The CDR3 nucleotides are TGCAGTGCTAGTCAGGGAAGCGATCAGCCCCAGCATTTT.

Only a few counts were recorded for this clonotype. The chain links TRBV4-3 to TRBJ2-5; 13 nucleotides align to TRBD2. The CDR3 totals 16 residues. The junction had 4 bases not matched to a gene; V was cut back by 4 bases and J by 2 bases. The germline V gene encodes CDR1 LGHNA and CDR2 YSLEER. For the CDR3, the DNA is TGCGCCAGCAGCCTGGGACTAGCGGGGACACAAGAGACCCAGTACTTC. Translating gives CASSLGLAGTQETQYF.

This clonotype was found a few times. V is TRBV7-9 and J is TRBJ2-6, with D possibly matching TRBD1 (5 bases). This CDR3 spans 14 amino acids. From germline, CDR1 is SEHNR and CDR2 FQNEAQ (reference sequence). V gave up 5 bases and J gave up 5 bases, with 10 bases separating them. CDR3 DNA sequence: TGTGCCAGCAGCCTCCCGGACAGGGCCAACGTCCTGACTTTC. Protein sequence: CASSLPDRANVLTF.

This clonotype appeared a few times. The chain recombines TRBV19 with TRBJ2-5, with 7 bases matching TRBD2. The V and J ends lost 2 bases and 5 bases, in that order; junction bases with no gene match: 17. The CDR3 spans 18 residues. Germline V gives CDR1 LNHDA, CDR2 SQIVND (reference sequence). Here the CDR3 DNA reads TGTGCCAGTAGTATACAATCGGGACTACTCCAGAGGTGGGAGACCCAGTACTTC. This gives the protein CASSIQSGLLQRWETQYF. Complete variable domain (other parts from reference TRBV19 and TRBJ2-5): DGGITQSPKYLFRKEGQNVTLSCEQNLNHDAMYWYRQDPGQGLRLIYYSQIVNDFQKGDIAEGYSVSREKKESFPLTVTSAQKNPTAFYLCASSIQSGLLQRWETQYFGPGTRLLVL.

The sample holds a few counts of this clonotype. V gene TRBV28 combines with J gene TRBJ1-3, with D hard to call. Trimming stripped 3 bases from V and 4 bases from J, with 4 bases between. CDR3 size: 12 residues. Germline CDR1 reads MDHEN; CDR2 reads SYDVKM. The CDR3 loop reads CASSFGGNTIYF. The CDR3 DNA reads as TGTGCCAGCAGTTTTGGCGGAAACACCATATATTTT.

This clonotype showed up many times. The CDR3 loop reads CASSYSTGRGVNEQYF. The CDR3 DNA follows: TGTGCCAGCAGTTACTCGACGGGAAGGGGCGTCAACGAGCAGTACTTC. V gene TRBV6-6 combines with J gene TRBJ2-7, with D perhaps TRBD1 or TRBD2 (5 bases each). The germline CDR1 and CDR2 sequences are MNHNY and SVGAGI (reference sequence). V lost 0 bases and J 5 bases, leaving 17 bases between the germline ends. The CDR3 has 16 amino acids.

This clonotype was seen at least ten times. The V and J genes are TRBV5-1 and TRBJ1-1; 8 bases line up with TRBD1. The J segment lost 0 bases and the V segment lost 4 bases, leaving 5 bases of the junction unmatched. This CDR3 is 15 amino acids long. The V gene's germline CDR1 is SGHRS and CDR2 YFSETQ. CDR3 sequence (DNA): TGCGCCAGCAGCCACTTGGACAGGGTGAACACTGAAGCTTTCTTT. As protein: CASSHLDRVNTEAFF. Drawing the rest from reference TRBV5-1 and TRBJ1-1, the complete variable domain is KAGVTQTPRYLIKTRGQQVTLSCSPISGHRSVSWYQQTPGQGLQFLFEYFSETQRNKGNFPGRFSGRQFSNSRSEMNVSTLELGDSALYLCASSHLDRVNTEAFFGQGTRLTVV.

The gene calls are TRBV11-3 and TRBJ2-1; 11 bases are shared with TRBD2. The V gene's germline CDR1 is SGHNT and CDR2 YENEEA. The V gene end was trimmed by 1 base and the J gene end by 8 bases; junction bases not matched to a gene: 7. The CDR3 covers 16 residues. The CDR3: CASSLGGTSGGYEQFF. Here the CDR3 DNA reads TGTGCCAGCAGCTTAGGGGGTACTAGCGGGGGCTATGAGCAGTTCTTC.

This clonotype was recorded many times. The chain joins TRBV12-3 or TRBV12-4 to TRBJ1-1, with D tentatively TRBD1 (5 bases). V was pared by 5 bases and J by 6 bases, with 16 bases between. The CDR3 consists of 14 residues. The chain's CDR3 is CASSPLGASAEAFF. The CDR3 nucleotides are TGTGCCAGCAGTCCCCTTGGGGCGTCGGCTGAAGCTTTCTTT.

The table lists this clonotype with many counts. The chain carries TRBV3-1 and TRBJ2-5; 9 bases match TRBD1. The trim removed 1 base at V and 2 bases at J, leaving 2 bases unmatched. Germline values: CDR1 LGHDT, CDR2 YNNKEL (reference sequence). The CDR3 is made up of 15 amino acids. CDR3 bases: TGTGCCAGCAGCCAAGGGACAGGGGTTCAAGAGACCCAGTACTTC. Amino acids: CASSQGTGVQETQYF.

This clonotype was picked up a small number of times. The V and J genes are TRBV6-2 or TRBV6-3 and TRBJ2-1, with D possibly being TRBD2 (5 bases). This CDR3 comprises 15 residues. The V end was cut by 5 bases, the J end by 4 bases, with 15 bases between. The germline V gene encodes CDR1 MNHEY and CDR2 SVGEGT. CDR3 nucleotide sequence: TGTGCCAGCAGTGAGCGTTTAGCGAGATACAATGAGCAGTTCTTC. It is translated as CASSERLARYNEQFF.

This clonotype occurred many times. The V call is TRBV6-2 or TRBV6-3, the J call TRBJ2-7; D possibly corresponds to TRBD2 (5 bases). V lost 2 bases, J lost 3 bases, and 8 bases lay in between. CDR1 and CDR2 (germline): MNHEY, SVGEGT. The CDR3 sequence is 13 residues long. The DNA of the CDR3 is TGTGCCAGCAGTTACCGGGATTTCTACGAGCAGTACTTC. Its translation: CASSYRDFYEQYF.

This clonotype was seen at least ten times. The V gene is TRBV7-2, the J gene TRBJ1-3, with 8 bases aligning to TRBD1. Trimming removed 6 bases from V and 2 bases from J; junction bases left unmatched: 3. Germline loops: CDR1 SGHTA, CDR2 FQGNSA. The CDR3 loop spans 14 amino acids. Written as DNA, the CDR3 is TGTGCCAGCAGGACGACAGGGGCTGGAAACACCATATATTTT. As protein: CASRTTGAGNTIYF.

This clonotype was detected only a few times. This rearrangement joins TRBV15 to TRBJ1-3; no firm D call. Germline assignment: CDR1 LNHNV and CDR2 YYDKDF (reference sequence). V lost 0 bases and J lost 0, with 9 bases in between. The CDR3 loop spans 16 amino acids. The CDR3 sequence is CATSRDFITSGNTIYF. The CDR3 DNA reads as TGTGCCACCAGCAGAGATTTTATTACCTCTGGAAACACCATATATTTT.

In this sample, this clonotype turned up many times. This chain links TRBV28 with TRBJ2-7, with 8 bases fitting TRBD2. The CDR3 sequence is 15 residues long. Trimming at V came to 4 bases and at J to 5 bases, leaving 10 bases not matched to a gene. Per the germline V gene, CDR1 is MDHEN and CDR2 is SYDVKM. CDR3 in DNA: TGTGCCAGCAGTTCCATATTAGCGGGATACGACGAGCAGTACTTC. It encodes CASSSILAGYDEQYF.

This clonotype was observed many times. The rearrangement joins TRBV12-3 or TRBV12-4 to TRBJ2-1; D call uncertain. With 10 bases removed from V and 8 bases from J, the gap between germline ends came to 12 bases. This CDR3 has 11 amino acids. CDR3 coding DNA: TGTGCCACACGTCGTGGGGATGAGCAGTTCTTC. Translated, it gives CATRRGDEQFF.